This TCR beta chain was documented in a study of blood T cell repertoires in COVID-19. Some clones are missing from TCRdb's copy, which holds only in-frame ones; the method was immunoSEQ multiplex PCR. The repertoire consists of more than 250,000 clones, with more than 70% occurring once and the leading ten covering 1.5% to 2%. V lost 3 bases and J lost 0, with 20 bases in between. CDR3 length equals 18 residues. The germline V gene has CDR1 WNHNN and CDR2 SYGVQD (reference sequence). The sequenced material came from peripheral blood. This clonotype was obtained from a woman aged 30 to 39 with COVID-19, enrolled during active disease. The V call is TRBV10-1, the J call TRBJ1-2; D ambiguous. CDR3 coding DNA: TGCGCCAGCAGTGACCCAGAGACTGCCGATTCTACTAACTATGGCTACACCTTC. Amino acids: CASSDPETADSTNYGYTF.